What follows describes a single T cell receptor beta chain. Its target is not known. CDR3 length equals 13 residues. Germline V CDR1 and CDR2: SEHNR, FQNEAQ (reference sequence). Trimming removed 3 bases from V and 4 bases from J; junction bases left unmatched: 2. The protocol was immunoSEQ multiplex PCR, while the TCRdb copy is restricted to in-frame clones and leaves out a portion. The data contain over 300,000 clones, about 83% of them singletons. The sample's treatment: some 20 received Ad26.COV2.S at low or high dose, single or two shots; about 5 received placebo; per-sample allocation not given. Specimens were obtained on day 63 following the first vaccine or placebo injection. This sample is part of a study of Ad26.COV2.S vaccination and SARS-CoV-2 variants. Overall study: Ad26.COV2.S given intramuscularly, once or twice 56 days apart. Study-wide findings and caveats: Following vaccination, spike-specific CD8+ and CD4+ T cell responses reportedly exhibited substantial breadth.

Specimen: peripheral blood, collected in a trial of Ad26.COV2.S vaccine versus placebo. This sequence originates from a person between 18 and 65 years old who received the Ad26.COV2.S COVID-19 vaccine or a placebo. This chain joins TRBV7-9 and TRBJ1-2; 7 nucleotides match TRBD1. CDR3 protein: CASSFGTAYGYTF. For the CDR3, the DNA is TGTGCCAGCAGCTTCGGGACAGCCTATGGCTACACCTTC.